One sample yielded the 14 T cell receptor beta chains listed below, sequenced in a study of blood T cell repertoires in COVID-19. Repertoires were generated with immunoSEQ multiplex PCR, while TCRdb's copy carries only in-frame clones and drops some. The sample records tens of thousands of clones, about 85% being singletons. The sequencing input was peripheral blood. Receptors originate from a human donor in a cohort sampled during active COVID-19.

The CDR3 region has the DNA TGTGCCAGCAGTAAGGACAGGGGGGGTACCGGGGAGCTGTTTTTT. Residues: CASSKDRGGTGELFF. The chain is built from TRBV28 and TRBJ2-2; TRBD1 matches 10 bases. This CDR3 region has 15 residues. Germline CDR1 and CDR2: MDHEN and SYDVKM. V lost 5 bases, J lost 5 bases, and 5 bases stayed unmatched.

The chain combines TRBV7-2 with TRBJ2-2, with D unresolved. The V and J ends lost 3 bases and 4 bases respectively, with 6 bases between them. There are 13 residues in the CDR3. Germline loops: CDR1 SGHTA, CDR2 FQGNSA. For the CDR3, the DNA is TGTGCCAGCAGCTTTCTTCTCACCGGGGAGCTGTTTTTT. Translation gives CASSFLLTGELFF.

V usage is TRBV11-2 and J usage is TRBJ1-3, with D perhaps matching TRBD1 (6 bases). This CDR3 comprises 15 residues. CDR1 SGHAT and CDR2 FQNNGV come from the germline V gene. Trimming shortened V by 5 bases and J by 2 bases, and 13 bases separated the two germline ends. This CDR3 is CASSPPGVAGNTIYF. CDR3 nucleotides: TGTGCCAGCAGCCCGCCAGGGGTGGCTGGAAACACCATATATTTT. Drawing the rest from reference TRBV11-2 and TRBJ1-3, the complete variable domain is EAGVAQSPRYKIIEKRQSVAFWCNPISGHATLYWYQQILGQGPKLLIQFQNNGVVDDSQLPKDRFSAERLKGVDSTLKIQPAKLEDSAVYLCASSPPGVAGNTIYFGEGSWLTVV.

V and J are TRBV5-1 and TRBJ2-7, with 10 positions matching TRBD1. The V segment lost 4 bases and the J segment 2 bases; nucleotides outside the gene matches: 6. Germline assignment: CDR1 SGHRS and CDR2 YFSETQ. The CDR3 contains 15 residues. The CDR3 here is CASSAWTGGAYEQYF. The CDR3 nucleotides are TGCGCCAGCAGCGCGTGGACAGGGGGGGCCTACGAGCAGTACTTC.

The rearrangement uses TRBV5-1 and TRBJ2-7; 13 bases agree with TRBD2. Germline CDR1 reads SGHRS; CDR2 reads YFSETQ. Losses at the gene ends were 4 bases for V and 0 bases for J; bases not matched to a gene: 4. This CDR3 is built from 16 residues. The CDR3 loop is CASSPGLAGSSYEQYF. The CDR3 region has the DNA TGCGCCAGCAGCCCGGGACTAGCGGGGTCCTCCTACGAGCAGTACTTC.

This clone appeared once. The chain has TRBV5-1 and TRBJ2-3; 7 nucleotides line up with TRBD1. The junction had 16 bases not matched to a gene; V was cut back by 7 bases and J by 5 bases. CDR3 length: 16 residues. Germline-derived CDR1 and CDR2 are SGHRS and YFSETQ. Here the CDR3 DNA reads TGCGCCAGCTCACGATTAGGGGGCTTGGGTGGAGATACGCAGTATTTT. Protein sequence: CASSRLGGLGGDTQYF.

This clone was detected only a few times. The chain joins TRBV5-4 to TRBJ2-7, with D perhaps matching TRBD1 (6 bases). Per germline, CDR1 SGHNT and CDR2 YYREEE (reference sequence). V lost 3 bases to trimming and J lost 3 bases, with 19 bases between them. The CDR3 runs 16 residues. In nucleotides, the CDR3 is TGTGCCAGCAGCTCCCCCTCGGCAGGGGTAAACTACGAGCAGTACTTC. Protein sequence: CASSSPSAGVNYEQYF.

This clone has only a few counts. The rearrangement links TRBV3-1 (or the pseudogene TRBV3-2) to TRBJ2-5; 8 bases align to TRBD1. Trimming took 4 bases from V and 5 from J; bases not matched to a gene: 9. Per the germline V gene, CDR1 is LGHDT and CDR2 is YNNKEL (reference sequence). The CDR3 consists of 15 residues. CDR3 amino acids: CASSPPGTGGETQYF. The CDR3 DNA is TGTGCCAGCAGCCCCCCAGGCACAGGGGGGGAGACCCAGTACTTC.

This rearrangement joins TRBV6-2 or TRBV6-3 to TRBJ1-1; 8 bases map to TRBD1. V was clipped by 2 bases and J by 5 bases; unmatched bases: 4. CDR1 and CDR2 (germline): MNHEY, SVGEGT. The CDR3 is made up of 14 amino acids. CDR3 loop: CASSYEGDRTEAFF. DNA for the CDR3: TGTGCCAGCAGTTACGAGGGGGACAGGACTGAAGCTTTCTTT.

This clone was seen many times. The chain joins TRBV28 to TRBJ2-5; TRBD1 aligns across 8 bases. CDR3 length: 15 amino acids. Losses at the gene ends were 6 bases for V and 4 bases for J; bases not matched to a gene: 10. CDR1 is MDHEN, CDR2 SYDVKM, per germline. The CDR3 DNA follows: TGTGCCAGCAGACAGGACAGGGCCGTTGGAGAGACCCAGTACTTC. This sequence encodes CASRQDRAVGETQYF.

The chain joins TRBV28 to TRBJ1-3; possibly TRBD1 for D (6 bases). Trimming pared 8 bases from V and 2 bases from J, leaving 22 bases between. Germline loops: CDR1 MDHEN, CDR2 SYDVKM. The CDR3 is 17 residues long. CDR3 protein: CASGPGGGDPPGNTIYF. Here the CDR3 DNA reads TGTGCCAGCGGCCCGGGGGGCGGGGATCCCCCTGGAAACACCATATATTTT.

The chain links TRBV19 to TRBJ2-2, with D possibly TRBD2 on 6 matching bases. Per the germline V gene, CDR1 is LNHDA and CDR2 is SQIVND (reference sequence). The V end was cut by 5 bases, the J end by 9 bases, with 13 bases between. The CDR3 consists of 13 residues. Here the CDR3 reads CASSGPGERELFF. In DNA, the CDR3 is TGTGCCAGTAGTGGCCCGGGGGAGCGGGAGCTGTTTTTT.

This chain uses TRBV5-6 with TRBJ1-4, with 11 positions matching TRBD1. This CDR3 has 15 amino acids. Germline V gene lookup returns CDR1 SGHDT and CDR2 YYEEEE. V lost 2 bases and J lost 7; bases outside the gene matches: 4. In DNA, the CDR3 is TGTGCCAGCAGCTTCGCGGACAGGGGGCTTGAAAAACTGTTTTTT. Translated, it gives CASSFADRGLEKLFF.

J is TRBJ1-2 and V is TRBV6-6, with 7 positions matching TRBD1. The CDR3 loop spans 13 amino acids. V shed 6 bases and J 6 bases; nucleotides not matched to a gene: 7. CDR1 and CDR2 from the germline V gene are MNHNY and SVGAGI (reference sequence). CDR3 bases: TGTGCCAGCAGCCCCGACAGGGTCAATGGCTACACCTTC. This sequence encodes CASSPDRVNGYTF.